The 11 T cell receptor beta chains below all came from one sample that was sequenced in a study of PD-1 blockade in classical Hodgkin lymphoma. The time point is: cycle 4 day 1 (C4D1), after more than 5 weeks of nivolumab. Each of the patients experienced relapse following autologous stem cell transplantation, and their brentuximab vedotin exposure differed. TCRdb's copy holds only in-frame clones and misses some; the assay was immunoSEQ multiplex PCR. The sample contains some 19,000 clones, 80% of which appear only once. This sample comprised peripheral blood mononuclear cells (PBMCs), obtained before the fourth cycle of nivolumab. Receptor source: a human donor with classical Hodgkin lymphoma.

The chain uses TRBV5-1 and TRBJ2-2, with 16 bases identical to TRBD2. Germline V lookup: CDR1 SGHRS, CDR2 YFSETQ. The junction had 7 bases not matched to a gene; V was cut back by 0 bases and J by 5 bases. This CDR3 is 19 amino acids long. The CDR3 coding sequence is TGCGCCAGCAGCTTGGTCCCGGGACTAGCGGGAGGGCGGACCGGGGAGCTGTTTTTT. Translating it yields CASSLVPGLAGGRTGELFF.

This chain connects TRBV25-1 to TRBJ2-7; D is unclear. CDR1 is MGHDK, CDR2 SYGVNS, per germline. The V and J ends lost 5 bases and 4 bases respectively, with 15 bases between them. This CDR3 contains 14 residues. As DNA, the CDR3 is TGTGCCAGCAGTTCACATGGACCCGGTTACGAGCAGTACGTC. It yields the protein CASSSHGPGYEQYV.

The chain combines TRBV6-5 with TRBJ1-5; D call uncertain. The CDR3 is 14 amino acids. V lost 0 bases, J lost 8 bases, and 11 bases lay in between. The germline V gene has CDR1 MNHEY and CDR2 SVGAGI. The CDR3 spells CASSYSVGIEPQHF. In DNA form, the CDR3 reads TGTGCCAGCAGTTACTCGGTGGGGATTGAGCCCCAGCATTTT.

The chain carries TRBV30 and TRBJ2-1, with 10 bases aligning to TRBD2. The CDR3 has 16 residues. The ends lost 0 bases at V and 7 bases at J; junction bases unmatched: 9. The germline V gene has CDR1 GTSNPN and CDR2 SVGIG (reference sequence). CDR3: CAWSVLAGMIGNEQFF. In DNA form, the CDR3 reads TGTGCCTGGAGTGTACTAGCGGGAATGATCGGGAATGAGCAGTTCTTC.

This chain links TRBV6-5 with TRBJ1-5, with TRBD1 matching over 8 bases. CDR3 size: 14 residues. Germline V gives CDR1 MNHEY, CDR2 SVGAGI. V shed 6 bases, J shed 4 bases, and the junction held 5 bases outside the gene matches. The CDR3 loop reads CASRSNRGNQPQHF. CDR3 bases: TGTGCCAGCAGATCAAACAGGGGGAATCAGCCCCAGCATTTT.

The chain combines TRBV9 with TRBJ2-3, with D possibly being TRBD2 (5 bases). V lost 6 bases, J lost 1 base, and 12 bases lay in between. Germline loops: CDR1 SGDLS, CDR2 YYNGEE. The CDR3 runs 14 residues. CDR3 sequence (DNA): TGTGCCAGCAAAAACATGGAGGGCACAGATACGCAGTATTTT. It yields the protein CASKNMEGTDTQYF.

The CDR3 DNA is TGTGCCAGCAGTTTCACCGGTTCAGGGACAGATACGCAGTATTTT. This gives the protein CASSFTGSGTDTQYF. The rearrangement uses TRBV28 and TRBJ2-3; possible D gene TRBD1, 5 bases. The length of the CDR3 is 15 residues. V was cut by 3 bases and J by 3 bases, with 13 bases left in between. Germline V gene lookup returns CDR1 MDHEN and CDR2 SYDVKM.

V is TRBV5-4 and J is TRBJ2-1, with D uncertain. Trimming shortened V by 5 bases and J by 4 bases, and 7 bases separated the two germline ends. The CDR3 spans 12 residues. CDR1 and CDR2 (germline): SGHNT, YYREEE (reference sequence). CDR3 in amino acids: CASSVTYNEQFF. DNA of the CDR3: TGTGCCAGCAGTGTGACTTACAATGAGCAGTTCTTC. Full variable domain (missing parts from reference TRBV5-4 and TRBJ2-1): ETGVTQSPTHLIKTRGQQVTLRCSSQSGHNTVSWYQQALGQGPQFIFQYYREEENGRGNFPPRFSGLQFPNYSSELNVNALELDDSALYLCASSVTYNEQFFGPGTRLTVL.

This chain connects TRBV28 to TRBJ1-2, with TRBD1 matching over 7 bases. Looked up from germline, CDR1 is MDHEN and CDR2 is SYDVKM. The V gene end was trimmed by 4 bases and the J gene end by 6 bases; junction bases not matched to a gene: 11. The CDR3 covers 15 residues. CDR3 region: CASSSGGEGRDGYTF. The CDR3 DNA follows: TGTGCCAGCAGTTCAGGGGGAGAGGGGCGTGATGGCTACACCTTC.

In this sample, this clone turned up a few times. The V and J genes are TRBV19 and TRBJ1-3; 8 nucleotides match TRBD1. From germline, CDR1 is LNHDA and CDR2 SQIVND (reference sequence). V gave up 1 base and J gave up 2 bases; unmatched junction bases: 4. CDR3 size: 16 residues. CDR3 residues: CASSIALQGAGNTIYF. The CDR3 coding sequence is TGTGCCAGTAGTATAGCCCTACAGGGGGCTGGAAACACCATATATTTT.

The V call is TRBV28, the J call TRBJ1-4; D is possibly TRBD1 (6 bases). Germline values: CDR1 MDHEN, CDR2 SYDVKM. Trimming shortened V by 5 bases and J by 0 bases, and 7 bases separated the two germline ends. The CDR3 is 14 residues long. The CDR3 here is CASSTGSTNEKLFF. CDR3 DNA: TGTGCCAGCAGTACAGGGTCAACTAATGAAAAACTGTTTTTT.